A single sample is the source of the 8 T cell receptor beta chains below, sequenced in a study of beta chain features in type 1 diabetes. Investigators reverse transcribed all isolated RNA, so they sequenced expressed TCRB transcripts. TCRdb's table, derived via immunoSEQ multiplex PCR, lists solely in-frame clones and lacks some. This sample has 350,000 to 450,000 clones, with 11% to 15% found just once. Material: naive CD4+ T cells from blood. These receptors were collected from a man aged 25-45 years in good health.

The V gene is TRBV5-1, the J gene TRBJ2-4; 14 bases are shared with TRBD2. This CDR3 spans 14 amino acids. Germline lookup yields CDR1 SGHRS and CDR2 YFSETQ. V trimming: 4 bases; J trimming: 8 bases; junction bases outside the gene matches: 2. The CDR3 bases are TGCGCCAGCAGCACGACTAGCGGGAGGGACATTCAGTACTTC. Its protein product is CASSTTSGRDIQYF.

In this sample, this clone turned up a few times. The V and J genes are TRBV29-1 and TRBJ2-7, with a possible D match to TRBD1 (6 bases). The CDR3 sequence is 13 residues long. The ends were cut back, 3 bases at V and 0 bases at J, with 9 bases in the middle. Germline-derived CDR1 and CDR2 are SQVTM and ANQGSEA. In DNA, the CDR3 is TGCAGCGTTGACCAACAGGGCTCCTACGAGCAGTACTTC. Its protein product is CSVDQQGSYEQYF.

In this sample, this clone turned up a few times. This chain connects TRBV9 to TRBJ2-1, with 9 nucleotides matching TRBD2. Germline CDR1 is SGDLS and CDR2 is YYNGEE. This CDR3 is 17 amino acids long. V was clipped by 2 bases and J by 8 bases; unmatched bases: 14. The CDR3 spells CASSVSTGTSNVYEQFF. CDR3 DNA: TGTGCCAGCAGCGTCTCTACCGGGACTAGCAATGTGTATGAGCAGTTCTTC.

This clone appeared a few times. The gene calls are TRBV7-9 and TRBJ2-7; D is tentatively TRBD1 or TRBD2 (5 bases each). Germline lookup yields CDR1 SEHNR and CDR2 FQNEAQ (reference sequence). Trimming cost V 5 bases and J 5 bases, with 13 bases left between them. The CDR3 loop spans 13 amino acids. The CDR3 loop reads CASSHPGQDEQYV. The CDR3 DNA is TGTGCCAGCAGCCACCCGGGGCAGGACGAGCAGTACGTC.

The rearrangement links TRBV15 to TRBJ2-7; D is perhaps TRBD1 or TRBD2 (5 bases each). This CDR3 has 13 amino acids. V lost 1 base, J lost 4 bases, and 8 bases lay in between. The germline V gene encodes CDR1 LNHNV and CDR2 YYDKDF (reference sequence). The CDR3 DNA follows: TGTGCCACCAGCAGAGCCAGGGAGTACGAGCAGTACGTC. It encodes CATSRAREYEQYV.

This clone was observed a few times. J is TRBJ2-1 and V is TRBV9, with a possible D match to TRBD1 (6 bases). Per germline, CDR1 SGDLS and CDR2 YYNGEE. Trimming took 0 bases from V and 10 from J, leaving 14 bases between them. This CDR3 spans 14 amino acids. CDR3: CASSVVGASGEQFF. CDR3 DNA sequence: TGTGCCAGCAGCGTAGTGGGGGCTAGTGGGGAGCAGTTCTTC.

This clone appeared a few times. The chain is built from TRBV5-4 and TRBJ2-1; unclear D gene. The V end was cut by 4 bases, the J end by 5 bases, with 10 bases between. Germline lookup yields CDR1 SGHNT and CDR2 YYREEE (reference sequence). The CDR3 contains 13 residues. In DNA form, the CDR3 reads TGTGCCAGCAGCACGACGGCGAACAATGAGCAGTTCTTC. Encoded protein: CASSTTANNEQFF.

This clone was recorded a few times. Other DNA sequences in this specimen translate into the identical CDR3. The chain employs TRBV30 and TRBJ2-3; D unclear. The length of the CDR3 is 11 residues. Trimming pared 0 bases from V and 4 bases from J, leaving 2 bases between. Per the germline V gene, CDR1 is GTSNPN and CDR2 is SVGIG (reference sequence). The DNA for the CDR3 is TGTGCCTGGAGTGTATCAGATACGCAGTATTTT. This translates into CAWSVSDTQYF. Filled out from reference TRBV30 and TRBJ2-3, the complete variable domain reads SQTIHQWPATLVQPVGSPLSLECTVEGTSNPNLYWYRQAAGRGLQLLFYSVGIGQISSEVPQNLSASRPQDRQFILSSKKLLLSDSGFYLCAWSVSDTQYFGPGTRLTVL.